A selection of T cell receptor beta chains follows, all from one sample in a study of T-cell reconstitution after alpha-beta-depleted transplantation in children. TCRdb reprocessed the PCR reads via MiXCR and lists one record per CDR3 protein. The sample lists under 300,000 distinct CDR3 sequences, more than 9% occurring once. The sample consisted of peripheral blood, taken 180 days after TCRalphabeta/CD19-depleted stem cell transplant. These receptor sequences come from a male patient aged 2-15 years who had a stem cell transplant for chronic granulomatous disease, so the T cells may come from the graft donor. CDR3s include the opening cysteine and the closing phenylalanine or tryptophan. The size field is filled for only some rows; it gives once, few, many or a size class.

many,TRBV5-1,CASSLAPGPLHF
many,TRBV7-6,CASSSRTSGTNEQFF
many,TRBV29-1,CSAMPGPRYEQYF
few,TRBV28,CASSLTPGTYEQYF
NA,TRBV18,CASSPGVRSNTGELFF
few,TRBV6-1,CASSYLGRWRGGRETQYF
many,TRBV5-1,CASSLVPPSTTDTQYF
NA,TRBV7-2,CASSLMFTAQETQYF
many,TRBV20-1,CSAESAFSYNEQFF
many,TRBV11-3,CASSLFLTGELFF
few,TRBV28,CASSLPVNEKLFF
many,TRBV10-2,CASKYNEQFF
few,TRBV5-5,CASSLTDPQGPLYNEQFF
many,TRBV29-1,CSGTSGGYSTDTQYF
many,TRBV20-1,CSATPPGDPGELFF